This TCR beta chain came from a study of response to subunit inactivated influenza vaccine. The study, taken as a whole, reports: New T cells are recruited in small numbers by each seasonal influenza vaccination, according to the authors' suggestion.

Germline CDR1 is LGHNA and CDR2 is YSLEER. This CDR3 comprises 17 residues. Trimming left V 0 bases short and J 4 bases short, with 15 bases between. TCRdb ran MiXCR on the RT-PCR reads and lists one entry per CDR3 protein. Of more than 600,000 distinct CDR3 sequences listed, about a fifth are singletons. This clonotype came up a few times. Its antigen is unidentified. The clonotype comes from a man aged 45-60 years who received an inactivated influenza vaccine. Source: PBMCs from blood, taken 5 to 6 days after vaccination. This chain uses TRBV4-3 with TRBJ2-2; a possible D gene is TRBD2 (7 bases). CDR3 protein: CASSQDLGGRATGELFF. DNA of the CDR3: TGCGCCAGCAGCCAAGATCTAGGGGGGAGGGCCACCGGGGAGCTGTTTTTT.